A selection of T cell receptor beta chains follows, all from one sample in a study of blood T cells in healthy people across ages. One entry per CDR3 protein results from TCRdb running MiXCR on the 5' RACE reads. The top ten clones hold roughly 22% of a sample with some 690,000 distinct CDR3 sequences, about 24% of them seen once. Sequencing input: blood. The receptor set was obtained from a man in his 70s in good health. Each CDR3 is given with its conserved first and last residue. A D gene is named only where the DNA matches it firmly. Clone size appears in some rows only: once, few, many, or a class for an expanded clone.

D: -
J: TRBJ2-5
size: -
V: TRBV6-6
DNA: TGTGCCAGCAGCGCCCCACTCAGATTCCAAGAGACCCAGTACTTC
CDR3: CASSAPLRFQETQYF

D: -
J: TRBJ2-7
size: few
V: TRBV21-1
DNA: TGTGCCAGCAGCAAAGTCCGCATAACCTACGAGCAGTACTTC
CDR3: CASSKVRITYEQYF

D: TRBD1
J: TRBJ2-5
size: few
V: TRBV12-5
DNA: TGTGCTAGTGGTCCCCGGACAGGCCCACAAGAGACCCGGTACTTC
CDR3: CASGPRTGPQETRYF

D: -
J: TRBJ2-3
size: once
V: TRBV28
DNA: TGTGCCAGCAGGCCGGGACTGGGCGCAGATACGCAGTATTTT
CDR3: CASRPGLGADTQYF

D: TRBD1
J: TRBJ2-1
size: -
V: TRBV20-1
DNA: TGCAGTGCTAGCCCGACAGGGAACAATGAGCAGTTCTTC
CDR3: CSASPTGNNEQFF

D: -
J: TRBJ1-1
size: -
V: TRBV7-2
DNA: TGTGCCAGCAGCTTAATAGGACACACTGAAGCTTTCTTT
CDR3: CASSLIGHTEAFF

D: -
J: TRBJ1-5
size: -
V: TRBV6-6
DNA: TGTGCCAGCAGTGCGTTATATAGCAATCAGCCCCAGCATTTT
CDR3: CASSALYSNQPQHF

D: -
J: TRBJ1-2
size: -
V: TRBV6-5
DNA: TGTGCCAGCAGTGGTCGGGGTCACGGCTACACCTTC
CDR3: CASSGRGHGYTF

D: TRBD1
J: TRBJ1-2
size: few
V: TRBV12-3/TRBV12-4
DNA: TGTGCCAGCAGTTTAGCGAAGACAGGGGCGCATGGCTACACCTTC
CDR3: CASSLAKTGAHGYTF

D: -
J: TRBJ2-5
size: few
V: TRBV12-3/TRBV12-4
DNA: TGTGCCAGCAGTTTTCACAGGCAAGAGACCCAGTACTTC
CDR3: CASSFHRQETQYF